This TCR beta chain was identified in a study of vaccination and CD4 T cells after COVID-19. Background on the study: Blood was drawn a median around 66 days post second dose, range 14 to 241. The cells were exposed to overlapping spike peptides originating from SARS-CoV-2, HCoV-NL63, HCoV-OC43 and HCoV-229E for stimulation.

Germline values: CDR1 SGHVS, CDR2 FNYEAQ. J gave up 7 bases and V 1 base, and 7 bases lay outside the gene matches. CDR3 length: 15 residues. Cultured CD4+ T-cell DNA underwent Oncomine TCR Beta short-read sequencing. TCRdb re-called the PCR reads with MiXCR, one entry per CDR3 protein. The data hold approximately 14,000 distinct CDR3 sequences, with approximately 30% observed a single time. Treatment meaning: roughly 10-day PBMC culture with coronavirus spike peptide pools or control peptides (ViraFEST assay). Worth noting for this clonotype: Its antigen remains unknown.

V gene TRBV7-6 combines with J gene TRBJ2-5, with TRBD2 matching 9 bases. Source material: cultured CD4+ T cells from blood. The source is a human donor with COVID-19. The CDR3 region is CASSLDSGGSRTQYF. CDR3 nucleotide sequence: TGTGCCAGCAGCTTAGATAGCGGGGGCTCTCGGACCCAGTACTTC.